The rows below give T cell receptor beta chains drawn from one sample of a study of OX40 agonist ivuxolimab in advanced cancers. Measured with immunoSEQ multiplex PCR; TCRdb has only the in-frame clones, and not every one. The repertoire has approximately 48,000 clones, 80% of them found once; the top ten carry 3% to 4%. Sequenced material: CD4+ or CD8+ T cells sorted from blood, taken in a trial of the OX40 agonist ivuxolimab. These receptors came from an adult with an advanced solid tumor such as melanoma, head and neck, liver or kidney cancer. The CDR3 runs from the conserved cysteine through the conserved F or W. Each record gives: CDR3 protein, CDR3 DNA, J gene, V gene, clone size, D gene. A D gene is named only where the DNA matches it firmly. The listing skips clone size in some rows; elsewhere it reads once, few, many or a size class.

CDR3aa: CATSRGTGIVDGELFF; CDR3nt: TGTGCCACCAGCAGAGGGACAGGGATCGTCGACGGGGAGCTGTTTTTT; j_gene: TRBJ2-2; v_gene: TRBV15; abundance: NA; d_gene: TRBD1
CDR3aa: CASSLGGTVRNSPLHF; CDR3nt: TGTGCCAGCAGCTTAGGTGGGACAGTAAGAAATTCACCCCTCCACTTT; j_gene: TRBJ1-6; v_gene: TRBV11-2; abundance: NA; d_gene: TRBD1
CDR3aa: CASSHTGAGSTDTQYF; CDR3nt: TGCGCCAGCAGCCACACAGGGGCCGGGAGCACAGATACGCAGTATTTT; j_gene: TRBJ2-3; v_gene: TRBV4-3; abundance: NA; d_gene: TRBD1
CDR3aa: CASTDGGAGEGETQYF; CDR3nt: TGTGCCAGTACCGACGGCGGAGCGGGAGAGGGAGAGACCCAGTACTTC; j_gene: TRBJ2-5; v_gene: TRBV19; abundance: NA; d_gene: TRBD2
CDR3aa: CASSLYSGGASYNEQFF; CDR3nt: TGCGCCAGCAGCCTGTATAGCGGGGGGGCCTCCTACAATGAGCAGTTCTTC; j_gene: TRBJ2-1; v_gene: TRBV4-1; abundance: NA; d_gene: TRBD2
CDR3aa: CASSLQVAGGPGGDEQFF; CDR3nt: TGTGCCAGCAGCTTGCAAGTAGCGGGAGGGCCGGGGGGCGATGAGCAGTTCTTC; j_gene: TRBJ2-1; v_gene: TRBV5-6; abundance: once; d_gene: TRBD2
CDR3aa: CASVSGREGPYNEQFF; CDR3nt: TGTGCCAGCGTTAGCGGGAGGGAGGGTCCCTACAATGAGCAGTTCTTC; j_gene: TRBJ2-1; v_gene: TRBV6-6; abundance: once; d_gene: TRBD2
CDR3aa: CASSEGREGYQETQYF; CDR3nt: TGTGCCAGCAGTGAGGGCAGGGAAGGGTACCAAGAGACCCAGTACTTC; j_gene: TRBJ2-5; v_gene: TRBV2; abundance: NA; d_gene: NA
CDR3aa: CASSMDRGYTF; CDR3nt: TGTGCCAGCAGTATGGACAGAGGCTACACCTTC; j_gene: TRBJ1-2; v_gene: TRBV28; abundance: NA; d_gene: NA
CDR3aa: CASRGQGPGANVLTF; CDR3nt: TGTGCCAGCAGAGGACAGGGTCCAGGGGCCAACGTCCTGACTTTC; j_gene: TRBJ2-6; v_gene: TRBV28; abundance: NA; d_gene: TRBD1
CDR3aa: CSVEKAVTDTQYF; CDR3nt: TGCAGCGTTGAAAAAGCGGTCACAGATACGCAGTATTTT; j_gene: TRBJ2-3; v_gene: TRBV29-1; abundance: NA; d_gene: NA
CDR3aa: CASRQQETQYF; CDR3nt: TGTGCCAGCAGACAGCAAGAGACCCAGTACTTC; j_gene: TRBJ2-5; v_gene: TRBV2; abundance: NA; d_gene: NA
CDR3aa: CASSLHAGGFYEQYF; CDR3nt: TGTGCCAGCAGCCTCCACGCGGGAGGGTTCTACGAGCAGTACTTC; j_gene: TRBJ2-7; v_gene: TRBV7-3; abundance: NA; d_gene: TRBD2
CDR3aa: CASSPRGGGTEAFF; CDR3nt: TGTGCCAGCAGCCCCCGTGGGGGAGGCACTGAAGCTTTCTTT; j_gene: TRBJ1-1; v_gene: TRBV7-3; abundance: once; d_gene: NA
CDR3aa: CASSVSYEQYF; CDR3nt: TGTGCCAGCAGCGTGTCCTACGAGCAGTACTTC; j_gene: TRBJ2-7; v_gene: TRBV7-9; abundance: NA; d_gene: NA
CDR3aa: CASRFTGSRSSGNTIYF; CDR3nt: TGTGCAAGTCGCTTTACAGGGTCCCGAAGCTCTGGAAACACCATATATTTT; j_gene: TRBJ1-3; v_gene: TRBV12-2; abundance: NA; d_gene: NA
CDR3aa: CASTSTGPRGYEQYF; CDR3nt: TGTGCCAGCACCTCGACGGGGCCTCGGGGGTACGAGCAGTACTTC; j_gene: TRBJ2-7; v_gene: TRBV6-6; abundance: NA; d_gene: NA
CDR3aa: CASSKAKTGGYNEQFF; CDR3nt: TGTGCCAGCAGCAAAGCAAAGACAGGGGGCTACAATGAGCAGTTCTTC; j_gene: TRBJ2-1; v_gene: TRBV21-1; abundance: few; d_gene: NA
CDR3aa: CASSLPAGTKNIQYF; CDR3nt: TGTGCCAGCAGCTTACCGGCGGGAACAAAAAACATTCAGTACTTC; j_gene: TRBJ2-4; v_gene: TRBV7-9; abundance: NA; d_gene: NA
CDR3aa: CASTRAPEVTEAFF; CDR3nt: TGTGCCAGCACAAGGGCCCCTGAGGTTACTGAAGCTTTCTTT; j_gene: TRBJ1-1; v_gene: TRBV5-4; abundance: NA; d_gene: NA
CDR3aa: CASSLPGTSGGVQYF; CDR3nt: TGTGCCAGCAGCTTGCCCGGGACTAGCGGGGGGGTCCAGTACTTC; j_gene: TRBJ2-5; v_gene: TRBV5-4; abundance: NA; d_gene: TRBD2
CDR3aa: CASSYSSNTEAFF; CDR3nt: TGTGCCAGCAGTTACTCATCGAACACTGAAGCTTTCTTT; j_gene: TRBJ1-1; v_gene: TRBV6-5; abundance: NA; d_gene: NA
CDR3aa: CASSLGGIGGGGSGANVLTF; CDR3nt: TGCGCCAGCAGCTTAGGAGGAATTGGAGGGGGCGGATCTGGGGCCAACGTCCTGACTTTC; j_gene: TRBJ2-6; v_gene: TRBV5-1; abundance: NA; d_gene: NA
CDR3aa: CASSTGDVWATNEKLFF; CDR3nt: TGTGCCAGCAGCACAGGGGACGTTTGGGCAACTAATGAAAAACTGTTTTTT; j_gene: TRBJ1-4; v_gene: TRBV9; abundance: NA; d_gene: TRBD1
CDR3aa: CASSTVGDGGETQYF; CDR3nt: TGTGCCAGCAGCACTGTGGGGGACGGGGGAGAGACCCAGTACTTC; j_gene: TRBJ2-5; v_gene: TRBV5-4; abundance: NA; d_gene: NA
CDR3aa: CASSFMVGGQHF; CDR3nt: TGTGCCAGCAGTTTTATGGTGGGGGGCCAGCATTTT; j_gene: TRBJ1-5; v_gene: TRBV28; abundance: NA; d_gene: NA
CDR3aa: CASSPTSGVKYF; CDR3nt: TGTGCCAGCAGTCCCACTAGCGGGGTGAAGTACTTC; j_gene: TRBJ2-7; v_gene: TRBV11-2; abundance: few; d_gene: TRBD2
CDR3aa: CASSMGLGADTQYF; CDR3nt: TGTGCCAGTAGTATGGGGCTAGGGGCAGATACGCAGTATTTT; j_gene: TRBJ2-3; v_gene: TRBV19; abundance: NA; d_gene: NA
CDR3aa: CASSPGQGGMADTQYF; CDR3nt: TGTGCCAGCAGCCCGGGACAGGGAGGGATGGCAGATACGCAGTATTTT; j_gene: TRBJ2-3; v_gene: TRBV7-3; abundance: NA; d_gene: TRBD1
CDR3aa: CASSFWDRSGANVLTF; CDR3nt: TGTGCCAGCAGCTTCTGGGACAGATCTGGGGCCAACGTCCTGACTTTC; j_gene: TRBJ2-6; v_gene: TRBV7-2; abundance: NA; d_gene: TRBD1
CDR3aa: CASSLAGRWTAHYEQYF; CDR3nt: TGTGCCAGCAGCTTAGCAGGGAGGTGGACGGCACACTACGAGCAGTACTTC; j_gene: TRBJ2-7; v_gene: TRBV7-9; abundance: NA; d_gene: NA
CDR3aa: CASSPGLAGYNEQFF; CDR3nt: TGCGCCAGCAGCCCGGGACTAGCGGGGTACAATGAGCAGTTCTTC; j_gene: TRBJ2-1; v_gene: TRBV5-1; abundance: NA; d_gene: TRBD2
CDR3aa: CASSRQGGQPQHF; CDR3nt: TGTGCCAGTAGCAGACAGGGGGGCCAGCCCCAGCATTTT; j_gene: TRBJ1-5; v_gene: TRBV19; abundance: NA; d_gene: TRBD1
CDR3aa: CASSGHHTGELFF; CDR3nt: TGCGCCAGCTCCGGACATCACACCGGGGAGCTGTTTTTT; j_gene: TRBJ2-2; v_gene: TRBV10-1; abundance: medium-sized; d_gene: NA
CDR3aa: CASSLGTGGGYGYTF; CDR3nt: TGTGCCAGCAGCTTAGGGACAGGGGGCGGATATGGCTACACCTTC; j_gene: TRBJ1-2; v_gene: TRBV7-2; abundance: NA; d_gene: TRBD1
CDR3aa: CASSLFNSQETQYF; CDR3nt: TGTGCCAGCAGCTTGTTTAATTCGCAAGAGACCCAGTACTTC; j_gene: TRBJ2-5; v_gene: TRBV5-5; abundance: once; d_gene: NA
CDR3aa: CASSPGQGRVIGANVLTF; CDR3nt: TGTGCCAGCAGCCCCGGACAGGGTAGGGTCATTGGGGCCAACGTCCTGACTTTC; j_gene: TRBJ2-6; v_gene: TRBV7-9; abundance: once; d_gene: TRBD1
CDR3aa: CASSVQGQPQHF; CDR3nt: TGTGCCAGCAGCGTGCAAGGTCAGCCCCAGCATTTT; j_gene: TRBJ1-5; v_gene: TRBV7-2; abundance: few; d_gene: NA
CDR3aa: CASSPTSGREQETQYF; CDR3nt: TGTGCCAGCAGCCCTACTAGCGGGAGGGAGCAAGAGACCCAGTACTTC; j_gene: TRBJ2-5; v_gene: TRBV4-2; abundance: few; d_gene: TRBD2
CDR3aa: CASTGANYNEQFF; CDR3nt: TGTGCCAGCACAGGGGCTAACTACAATGAGCAGTTCTTC; j_gene: TRBJ2-1; v_gene: TRBV28; abundance: few; d_gene: NA
CDR3aa: CSPRADSYEQYF; CDR3nt: TGCAGCCCCCGAGCGGACTCCTACGAGCAGTACTTC; j_gene: TRBJ2-7; v_gene: TRBV29-1; abundance: NA; d_gene: NA